The 26 T cell receptor beta chains listed next were all sequenced from one sample in a study of shared clonotypes between healthy human individuals. Here immunoSEQ multiplex PCR was the method, and the copy in TCRdb shows in-frame clones only, minus some. The repertoire consists of about 2 million clones, with 90% to 95% occurring once and the leading ten covering 0.13%. What was sequenced was naive CD4+ T cells sorted from blood. Subset reported: CD45RA+ positively selected. The receptors were gathered from a young man in good health.

This chain connects TRBV2 to TRBJ2-4; D is possibly TRBD1 or TRBD2 (5 bases each). Looked up from germline, CDR1 is SNHLY and CDR2 is FYNNEI. This CDR3 has 15 amino acids. Trimming removed 9 bases at V and 7 bases at J, with 22 bases between. CDR3 amino acids: CASSIPGPAVNIQYF. In DNA, the CDR3 is TGTGCCAGTAGCATTCCGGGACCCGCGGTGAACATTCAGTACTTC. The full variable domain, completed using reference TRBV2 and TRBJ2-4, is EPEVTQTPSHQVTQMGQEVILRCVPISNHLYFYWYRQILGQKVEFLVSFYNNEISEKSEIFDDQFSVERPDGSNFTLKIRSTKLEDSAMYFCASSIPGPAVNIQYFGAGTRLSVL.

The genes are TRBV30 and TRBJ2-3, with D possibly being TRBD2 (5 bases). The V gene's germline CDR1 is GTSNPN and CDR2 SVGIG (reference sequence). The CDR3 covers 14 residues. The germline V and J ends were trimmed by 2 bases and 14 bases, with 23 bases remaining between them. The CDR3 sequence: CAWSYSRTRSLLYF. In DNA form, the CDR3 reads TGTGCCTGGAGTTACTCCCGGACTCGTAGCTTGTTGTATTTT.

This rearrangement joins TRBV2 to TRBJ1-1, with D unresolved. Germline assignment: CDR1 SNHLY and CDR2 FYNNEI. Trimming removed 0 bases from V and 1 base from J, with 9 bases in between. The CDR3 totals 15 residues. DNA for the CDR3: TGTGCCAGCAGTGAAGCGCTTATCGGGAACACTGAAGCTTTCTTT. Its translation is CASSEALIGNTEAFF.

The V gene is TRBV2, the J gene TRBJ2-5, with 7 bases matching TRBD2. The CDR3 totals 16 residues. The ends lost 5 bases at V and 2 bases at J; junction bases unmatched: 11. Germline V gene lookup returns CDR1 SNHLY and CDR2 FYNNEI. CDR3 in amino acids: CASSPGTTLIQETQYF. DNA of the CDR3: TGTGCCAGCAGTCCCGGGACTACCCTAATACAAGAGACCCAGTACTTC.

As for this clone: Other nucleotide sequences from this sample produce the same CDR3. This chain links TRBV7-9 with TRBJ1-3; D remains unclear. V lost 1 base and J lost 2, with 6 bases in between. The CDR3 consists of 14 residues. The germline gives CDR1 SEHNR, CDR2 FQNEAQ (reference sequence). CDR3 in amino acids: CASSLVEAGNTIYF. DNA of the CDR3: TGTGCCAGCAGCTTAGTGGAAGCTGGAAACACCATATATTTT.

A word on this clone: Other DNA sequences of this sample code for an identical CDR3. The chain links TRBV9 to TRBJ1-6; D is possibly TRBD1 (5 bases). From germline, CDR1 is SGDLS and CDR2 YYNGEE. This CDR3 comprises 13 residues. V gave up 3 bases and J gave up 5 bases, with 6 bases separating them. CDR3 sequence: CASSAGDNSPLHF. The CDR3 DNA reads TGTGCCAGCAGCGCGGGGGATAATTCACCCCTCCACTTT.

The chain combines TRBV7-2 with TRBJ2-7; the D gene is possibly TRBD1 (5 bases). Germline values: CDR1 SGHTA, CDR2 FQGNSA. This CDR3 is built from 13 residues. Trimming removed 3 bases at V and 7 bases at J, with 13 bases between. The CDR3 is CASSFGAGQEQYF. The CDR3 DNA sequence: TGTGCCAGCAGCTTCGGCGCAGGGCAGGAGCAGTACTTC.

As for this clone: Other DNA sequences in this specimen translate into the identical CDR3. This chain uses TRBV18 with TRBJ2-6, with no clear D. Trimming left V 0 bases short and J 4 bases short, with 10 bases between. There are 16 residues in the CDR3. CDR1 and CDR2 from the germline V gene are KGHSH and LQKENI. The CDR3 reads CASSPPAGSGANVLTF. For the CDR3, the DNA is TGTGCCAGCTCACCACCAGCTGGTTCAGGGGCCAACGTCCTGACTTTC.

The rearrangement links TRBV11-2 to TRBJ2-7; D possibly corresponds to TRBD1 (6 bases). The CDR3 consists of 16 residues. The germline CDR1 and CDR2 sequences are SGHAT and FQNNGV. Trimming cost V 1 base and J 1 base, with 14 bases left between them. CDR3 loop: CASSLVLGQLSYEQYF. DNA for the CDR3: TGTGCCAGCAGCTTAGTCCTCGGACAGTTATCCTACGAGCAGTACTTC.

The chain combines TRBV7-6 with TRBJ2-1; weak D call: TRBD2 (5 bases). V was shortened by 1 base and J by 3 bases, with 13 bases between the two germline ends. In germline, CDR1 is SGHVS, CDR2 FNYEAQ. The CDR3 totals 16 residues. Written as DNA, the CDR3 is TGTGCCAGCAGCTTAGTGGGGAGAGCTTACTACAATGAGCAGTTCTTC. Protein: CASSLVGRAYYNEQFF.

The genes are TRBV7-9 and TRBJ2-1; either TRBD1 or TRBD2 may fit D (5 bases each). Germline lookup yields CDR1 SEHNR and CDR2 FQNEAQ (reference sequence). This CDR3 has 12 residues. V shed 5 bases and J shed 10 bases, with 12 bases lying between them. The CDR3 nucleotides read TGTGCCAGCAGCCTACATGGGGACGAGCAGTTCTTC. This encodes CASSLHGDEQFF.

This chain connects TRBV5-1 to TRBJ2-5, with D possibly TRBD1 on 5 matching bases. From germline, CDR1 is SGHRS and CDR2 YFSETQ. This CDR3 has 13 residues. Trimming shortened V by 5 bases and J by 2 bases, and 10 bases separated the two germline ends. The CDR3 loop reads CASSGALQETQYF. The CDR3 DNA is TGCGCCAGCAGTGGGGCGTTACAAGAGACCCAGTACTTC.

The gene calls are TRBV18 and TRBJ2-7, with D perhaps matching TRBD1 or TRBD2 (5 bases each). CDR1 is KGHSH, CDR2 LQKENI, per germline. Trimming left V 3 bases short and J 4 bases short, with 13 bases between. CDR3 length: 14 amino acids. The DNA of the CDR3 is TGTGCCAGCTCACCTCAGCGGACAACTTACGAGCAGTACTTC. Translated: CASSPQRTTYEQYF.

A note on this clone: Within the sample, other DNA sequences also encode this same CDR3. This chain connects TRBV19 to TRBJ1-4; 8 bases map to TRBD1. Germline CDR1 reads LNHDA; CDR2 reads SQIVND (reference sequence). This CDR3 region has 13 residues. Trimming removed 7 bases from V and 5 bases from J; junction bases left unmatched: 3. CDR3 sequence (DNA): TGTGCCAGTAACGGACAGGGCAATGAAAAACTGTTTTTT. This codes for CASNGQGNEKLFF.

The J gene is TRBJ2-7, the V gene TRBV10-3; D is unclear. Trimming stripped 3 bases from V and 5 bases from J, with 8 bases between. The length of the CDR3 is 12 residues. Germline V gives CDR1 ENHRY, CDR2 SYGVKD. DNA of the CDR3: TGTGCCATCAGTGAAAACACCGACGAGCAGTACTTC. This codes for CAISENTDEQYF.

This clone was detected only once. CDR3 amino acids: CASSFGADLNEAFF. The CDR3 bases are TGCGCCAGCAGCTTCGGGGCGGACCTGAATGAAGCTTTCTTT. The V gene is TRBV5-1, the J gene TRBJ1-1; D perhaps matches TRBD1 (5 bases). Trimming left V 2 bases short and J 7 bases short, with 15 bases between. CDR1 is SGHRS, CDR2 YFSETQ, per germline. The CDR3 is 14 amino acids.

The chain employs TRBV5-6 and TRBJ2-3, with TRBD2 identical over 8 bases. This CDR3 comprises 17 residues. V shed 4 bases, J shed 0 bases, and the junction held 10 bases outside the gene matches. CDR1 is SGHDT, CDR2 YYEEEE, per germline. CDR3 DNA: TGTGCCAGCAGCCAACGAGTTAGCGGGGTTAGCACAGATACGCAGTATTTT. Amino acid sequence: CASSQRVSGVSTDTQYF.

This chain connects TRBV2 to TRBJ1-4; D remains ambiguous. The CDR3 runs 15 residues. Germline V lookup: CDR1 SNHLY, CDR2 FYNNEI. V was pared by 6 bases and J by 7 bases, with 18 bases between. The DNA of the CDR3 is TGTGCCAGCAGCGGTAGCCGAAGGGCGGCTGAAAAACTGTTTTTT. It encodes CASSGSRRAAEKLFF.

In DNA, the CDR3 is TGTGCCAGCAGCTCAATAAGGACACGGGGCTGGGAGACCCAGTACTTC. It encodes CASSSIRTRGWETQYF. The chain couples TRBV11-2 to TRBJ2-5; D could derive from TRBD1 or TRBD2 (5 bases each). Trimming stripped 4 bases from V and 5 bases from J, with 20 bases between. CDR1 and CDR2 (germline): SGHAT, FQNNGV. CDR3 length: 16 residues. Drawing the rest from reference TRBV11-2 and TRBJ2-5, the complete variable domain is EAGVAQSPRYKIIEKRQSVAFWCNPISGHATLYWYQQILGQGPKLLIQFQNNGVVDDSQLPKDRFSAERLKGVDSTLKIQPAKLEDSAVYLCASSSIRTRGWETQYFGPGTRLLVL.

The V gene is TRBV7-9, the J gene TRBJ2-5, with 7 bases that match TRBD1. The V and J ends lost 0 bases and 5 bases, in that order; junction bases with no gene match: 9. CDR3 length: 16 amino acids. Germline loops: CDR1 SEHNR, CDR2 FQNEAQ (reference sequence). In DNA, the CDR3 is TGTGCCAGCAGCTTAGCAGGCCGAGGGGGCCGGGAGACCCAGTACTTC. Translating gives CASSLAGRGGRETQYF.

The rearrangement links TRBV7-4 to TRBJ1-5; 7 bases line up with TRBD1. This CDR3 has 19 amino acids. Germline V lookup: CDR1 SGHVT, CDR2 SQSDAQ. V was clipped by 0 bases and J by 3 bases; unmatched bases: 14. CDR3 DNA: TGTGCCAGCAGCTTAGCGGGGGTGGGACAGTTTCCCCCCAATCAGCCCCAGCATTTT. It is translated as CASSLAGVGQFPPNQPQHF. The whole variable domain, filled in from reference TRBV7-4 and TRBJ1-5, reads GAGVSQSPRYKVAKRGRDVALRCDSISGHVTLYWYRQTLGQGSEVLTYSQSDAQRDKSGRPSGRFSAERPERSVSTLKIQRTEQGDSAVYLCASSLAGVGQFPPNQPQHFGDGTRLSIL.

V gene TRBV6-1 combines with J gene TRBJ2-7; D is ambiguous. From germline, CDR1 is MNHNS and CDR2 SASEGT. The CDR3 length is 12 residues. V gave up 10 bases and J gave up 0 bases, with 10 bases separating them. The CDR3 sequence is CATSVLSYEQYF. The CDR3 coding sequence is TGTGCCACCTCGGTCCTCTCCTACGAGCAGTACTTC.

The genes are TRBV10-3 and TRBJ2-1, with a tentative D call TRBD1 (6 bases). Germline V gene data show CDR1 as ENHRY and CDR2 as SYGVKD. Trimming took off 3 bases at V and 7 bases at J, with 13 bases between the two ends. There are 14 residues in the CDR3. CDR3 nucleotides: TGTGCCATCAGTGAAAGGACAGACAGTAATGAGCAGTTCTTC. It is translated as CAISERTDSNEQFF.

The rearrangement uses TRBV18 and TRBJ2-7, with a weak D call TRBD2 (6 bases). The V gene's germline CDR1 is KGHSH and CDR2 LQKENI. The CDR3 covers 15 residues. V was trimmed by 6 bases and J by 0 bases, leaving 15 bases between them. CDR3 residues: CASSSRATSSYEQYF. In DNA, the CDR3 is TGTGCCAGCTCCTCTAGGGCGACTAGCTCCTACGAGCAGTACTTC.

V is TRBV5-6 and J is TRBJ2-5; 11 positions match TRBD2. The germline V gene encodes CDR1 SGHDT and CDR2 YYEEEE. The CDR3 sequence is 18 residues long. The ends lost 4 bases at V and 2 bases at J; junction bases unmatched: 13. The CDR3 nucleotides are TGTGCCAGCAGCCCGAGGCTAGCGGGGGGAAGAGGGCAAGAGACCCAGTACTTC. Its protein product is CASSPRLAGGRGQETQYF.

Here the CDR3 DNA reads TGTGCAAGTCGCTACCTACAGCACACTGAAGCTTTCTTT. It encodes CASRYLQHTEAFF. The rearrangement uses TRBV12-2 and TRBJ1-1; TRBD1 reflects the table's D call only, with no check against the DNA. TRBV12-2 is classified as a pseudogene. CDR3 length equals 13 residues.